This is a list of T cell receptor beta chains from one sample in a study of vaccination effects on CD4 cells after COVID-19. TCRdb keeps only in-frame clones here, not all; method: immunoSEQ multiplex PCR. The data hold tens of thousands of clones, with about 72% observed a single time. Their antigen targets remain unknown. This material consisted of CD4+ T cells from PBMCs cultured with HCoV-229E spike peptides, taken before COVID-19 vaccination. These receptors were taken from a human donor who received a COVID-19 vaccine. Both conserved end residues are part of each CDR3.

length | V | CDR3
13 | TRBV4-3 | CASSQDLRYGYTF
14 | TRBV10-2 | CASSESADGYGYTF
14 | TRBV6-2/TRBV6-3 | CASSARDRRQPQHF
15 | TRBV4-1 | CASSQSGLAVDEQYF
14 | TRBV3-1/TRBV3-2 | CASSLTPGTRELFF
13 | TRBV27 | CASSFVGNQPQHF
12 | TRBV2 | CASRTNTGELFF
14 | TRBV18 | CASSPSQGPYEQYF
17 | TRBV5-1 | CASSSDPQGASYNEQFF
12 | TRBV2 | CASTTGVETQYF
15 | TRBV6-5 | CASSRDGQGYGTQYF
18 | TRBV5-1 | CASSLVPGVQGPNYGYTF
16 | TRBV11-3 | CASSSSGRTTYNEQFF
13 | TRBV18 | CASSRVGPTEAFF
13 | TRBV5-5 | CASSPTGPGELFF
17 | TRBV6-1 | CASSEAGAATWDYEQYF
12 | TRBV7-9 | CASSLSGYEQYF
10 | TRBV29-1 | CSVDSYGYTF
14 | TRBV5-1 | CASSSMGGRYGYTF
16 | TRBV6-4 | CASSPDGSPRNSPLHF
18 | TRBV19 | CASSIRLAGGRSYNEQFF
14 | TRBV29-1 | CSLGIAGATDTQYF
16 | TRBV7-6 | CASSLSGWKNTGELFF
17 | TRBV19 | CASTIRLSPGTGGDYTF
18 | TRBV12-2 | CASRSHRTGVCPNYGYTF
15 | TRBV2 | CASSIRPGDNEKLFF
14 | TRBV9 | CASSVAGTKETQYF